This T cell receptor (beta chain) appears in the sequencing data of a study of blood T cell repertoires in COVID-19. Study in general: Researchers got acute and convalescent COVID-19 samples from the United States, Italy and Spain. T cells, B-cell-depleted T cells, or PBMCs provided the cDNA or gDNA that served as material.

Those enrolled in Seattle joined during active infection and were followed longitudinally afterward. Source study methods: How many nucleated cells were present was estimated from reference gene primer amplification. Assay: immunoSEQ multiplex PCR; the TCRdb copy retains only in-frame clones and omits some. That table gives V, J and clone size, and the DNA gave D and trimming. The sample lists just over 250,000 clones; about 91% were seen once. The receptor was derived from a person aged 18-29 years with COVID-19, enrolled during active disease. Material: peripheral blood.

The CDR3 nucleotides are TGTGCCAGCAGCTTCCTCGGGACAGGGCAGTTCTTC. This translates into CASSFLGTGQFF. The rearrangement links TRBV5-4 to TRBJ2-1, with 8 bases fitting TRBD1. V lost 2 bases to trimming and J lost 12 bases; unmatched junction nucleotides: 4. Looked up from germline, CDR1 is SGHNT and CDR2 is YYREEE (reference sequence). The length of the CDR3 is 12 residues.